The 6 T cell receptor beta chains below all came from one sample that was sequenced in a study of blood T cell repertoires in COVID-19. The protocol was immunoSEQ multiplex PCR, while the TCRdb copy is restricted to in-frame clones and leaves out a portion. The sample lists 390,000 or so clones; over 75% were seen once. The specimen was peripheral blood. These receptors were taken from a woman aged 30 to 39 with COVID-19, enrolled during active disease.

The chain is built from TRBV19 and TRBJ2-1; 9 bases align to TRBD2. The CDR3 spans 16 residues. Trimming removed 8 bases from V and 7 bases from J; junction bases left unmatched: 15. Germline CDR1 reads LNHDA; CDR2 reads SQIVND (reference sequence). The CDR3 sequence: CASRPKAGGPRNEQFF. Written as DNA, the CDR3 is TGTGCCAGTCGCCCTAAGGCGGGAGGGCCCAGAAATGAGCAGTTCTTC.

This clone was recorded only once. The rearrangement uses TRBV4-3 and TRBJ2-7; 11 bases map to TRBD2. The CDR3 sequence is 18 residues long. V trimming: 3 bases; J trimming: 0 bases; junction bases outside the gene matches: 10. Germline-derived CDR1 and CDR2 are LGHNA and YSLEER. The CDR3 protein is CASSQAGTSGGDSYEQYF. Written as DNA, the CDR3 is TGCGCCAGCAGCCAGGCCGGGACTAGCGGAGGGGACTCCTACGAGCAGTACTTC.

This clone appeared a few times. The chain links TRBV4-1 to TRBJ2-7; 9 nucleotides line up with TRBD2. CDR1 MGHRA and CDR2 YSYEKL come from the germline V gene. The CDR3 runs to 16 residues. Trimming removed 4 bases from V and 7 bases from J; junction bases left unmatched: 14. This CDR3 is CASSRGGGQLLGEQYF. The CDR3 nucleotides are TGCGCCAGCAGCCGCGGGGGGGGTCAGCTCCTAGGGGAGCAGTACTTC.

The chain's CDR3 is CASSQPGYSYEQYF. The CDR3 bases are TGTGCCAGCAGCCAGCCGGGATACTCCTACGAGCAGTACTTC. V usage is TRBV3-1 (or the pseudogene TRBV3-2) and J usage is TRBJ2-7; perhaps TRBD2 as D (5 bases). The CDR3 length is 14 residues. Germline values: CDR1 LGHDT, CDR2 YNNKEL (reference sequence). V was trimmed by 3 bases and J by 0 bases, leaving 9 bases between them.

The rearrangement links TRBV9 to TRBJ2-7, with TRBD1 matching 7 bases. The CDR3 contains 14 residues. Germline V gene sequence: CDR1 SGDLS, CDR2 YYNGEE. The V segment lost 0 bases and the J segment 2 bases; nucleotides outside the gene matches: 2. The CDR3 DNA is TGTGCCAGCAGCGTAGACCAGGGGGCCTACGAGCAGTACTTC. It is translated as CASSVDQGAYEQYF.

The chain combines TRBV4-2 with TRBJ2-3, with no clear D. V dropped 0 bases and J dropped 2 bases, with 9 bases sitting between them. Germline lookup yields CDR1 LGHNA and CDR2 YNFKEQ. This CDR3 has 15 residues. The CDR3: CASSQERRTTDTQYF. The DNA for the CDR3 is TGTGCCAGCAGCCAAGAAAGGAGAACCACAGATACGCAGTATTTT.